Each of the 31 T cell receptor beta chains below was sequenced from the same sample in a study of blood T cell repertoires in COVID-19. The assay was immunoSEQ multiplex PCR, and TCRdb's table has in-frame clones only and misses some. This table holds roughly 220,000 clones, 80% found once. Input material: peripheral blood. The receptors come from a woman aged 70-85 years with acute or convalescent COVID-19.

The V call is TRBV19, the J call TRBJ1-1; 7 nucleotides align to TRBD1. J lost 6 bases, V lost 3 bases, and 7 bases had no gene match. Germline CDR1 reads LNHDA; CDR2 reads SQIVND (reference sequence). There are 14 residues in the CDR3. The CDR3 region has the DNA TGTGCCAGTAGTATTAACAGGGGAAGGCCTGAAGCTTTCTTT. The encoded protein is CASSINRGRPEAFF.

This clone was observed a handful of times. This chain joins TRBV11-2 and TRBJ2-5; D may be TRBD2 (6 bases). CDR3 length: 16 residues. Germline CDR1 reads SGHAT; CDR2 reads FQNNGV. V lost 5 bases and J 4 bases, leaving 20 bases between the germline ends. The DNA for the CDR3 is TGTGCCAGCAGCCACCCCGCGGGGACCTTTGGAGAGACCCAGTACTTC. Its translation: CASSHPAGTFGETQYF.

The chain carries TRBV27 and TRBJ2-6; no clear D. V was clipped by 3 bases and J by 0 bases, with 18 bases between them. The CDR3 is 19 residues long. Looked up from germline, CDR1 is MNHEY and CDR2 is SMNVEV (reference sequence). Written as DNA, the CDR3 is TGTGCCAGCAGTTTCTCAGGTAGTCTTCGCCGCTCTGGGGCCAACGTCCTGACTTTC. This encodes CASSFSGSLRRSGANVLTF. The whole variable domain, filled in from reference TRBV27 and TRBJ2-6, reads EAQVTQNPRYLITVTGKKLTVTCSQNMNHEYMSWYRQDPGLGLRQIYYSMNVEVTDKGDVPEGYKVSRKEKRNFPLILESPSPNQTSLYFCASSFSGSLRRSGANVLTFGAGSRLTVL.

The chain employs TRBV5-4 and TRBJ1-4, with D possibly being TRBD1 (5 bases). CDR3 length equals 14 residues. With 4 bases removed from V and 4 bases from J, the gap between germline ends came to 11 bases. The V gene's germline CDR1 is SGHNT and CDR2 YYREEE (reference sequence). The CDR3 DNA reads TGTGCCAGCAGCAATCAGGGAAGTAATGAAAAACTGTTTTTT. Encoded protein: CASSNQGSNEKLFF.

The V gene is TRBV7-9, the J gene TRBJ2-3, with 9 bases matching TRBD1. The CDR3 spans 17 residues. With V trimmed by 3 bases and J by 4 bases, 11 bases remained unmatched. Per the germline V gene, CDR1 is SEHNR and CDR2 is FQNEAQ (reference sequence). For the CDR3, the DNA is TGTGCCAGCAGCTTGTGGGACAGGGCAGACATTTCAGATACGCAGTATTTT. Residues: CASSLWDRADISDTQYF.

In this sample, this clone turned up a few times. The V and J genes are TRBV10-2 and TRBJ2-1; D perhaps matches TRBD2 (6 bases). Germline-derived CDR1 and CDR2 are WSHSY and SAAADI. The CDR3 spans 15 residues. V gave up 7 bases and J gave up 3 bases, with 16 bases separating them. The CDR3, as DNA: TGCGCCAGCAACCCAACTAGCCTGGGCTACAATGAGCAGTTCTTC. This translates into CASNPTSLGYNEQFF.

This clone appeared a single time. This rearrangement joins TRBV7-9 to TRBJ2-2, with D unclear. There are 16 residues in the CDR3. Germline lookup yields CDR1 SEHNR and CDR2 FQNEAQ (reference sequence). Trimming pared 2 bases from V and 0 bases from J, leaving 10 bases between. The CDR3 DNA follows: TGTGCCAGCAGCTTACTCAGGCCAGCGAACACCGGGGAGCTGTTTTTT. It translates to CASSLLRPANTGELFF.

This clone has just a few counts. V and J are TRBV19 and TRBJ2-5; D unclear. Germline values: CDR1 LNHDA, CDR2 SQIVND (reference sequence). The CDR3 runs 14 residues. V dropped 3 bases and J dropped 7 bases, with 15 bases sitting between them. The CDR3 sequence is CASSIAAGSGTQYF. CDR3 in DNA: TGTGCCAGTAGTATTGCGGCCGGATCGGGGACCCAGTACTTC.

The CDR3: CASSLDAHPRGNNEQFF. In DNA, the CDR3 is TGTGCCAGCAGCTTAGACGCCCACCCGAGAGGCAACAATGAGCAGTTCTTC. The V gene is TRBV7-8, the J gene TRBJ2-1; no firm D call. From germline, CDR1 is SGHVS and CDR2 FQNEAQ. The CDR3 totals 17 residues. Trimming shortened V by 1 base and J by 5 bases, and 18 bases separated the two germline ends.

This chain uses TRBV11-2 with TRBJ2-1, with 11 bases identical to TRBD2. The length of the CDR3 is 14 residues. From germline, CDR1 is SGHAT and CDR2 FQNNGV. The trim removed 2 bases at V and 7 bases at J, leaving 1 base unmatched. CDR3: CASSLTSGRNEQFF. The CDR3 nucleotides read TGTGCCAGCAGCTTAACTAGCGGGAGAAATGAGCAGTTCTTC.

The rearrangement joins TRBV1 to TRBJ2-1; the table's TRBD2 call for D was not verified on the DNA. TRBV1 is a documented pseudogene. The CDR3 runs 15 residues. This CDR3 reads CTSHPGSNRYNEQFF. As DNA, the CDR3 is TGCACCAGCCACCCGGGGTCCAATAGGTACAATGAGCAGTTCTTC.

The chain is built from TRBV27 and TRBJ2-3; a possible D gene is TRBD2 (6 bases). From germline, CDR1 is MNHEY and CDR2 SMNVEV (reference sequence). The CDR3 spans 16 residues. V was clipped by 5 bases and J by 5 bases, with 20 bases between them. CDR3 in amino acids: CASSLGLAPGEDTQYF. CDR3 sequence (DNA): TGTGCCAGCAGTCTGGGACTTGCCCCCGGAGAAGATACGCAGTATTTT.

As concerns this clone: Other DNA sequences from this sample encode an identical CDR3 as well. The chain is built from TRBV7-6 and TRBJ1-3, with TRBD1 matching 10 bases. With 5 bases clipped from V and 1 base from J, the junction kept 5 bases outside the gene matches. The germline CDR1 and CDR2 sequences are SGHVS and FNYEAQ. This CDR3 is 16 amino acids long. In DNA, the CDR3 is TGTGCCAGCAGCCTGGGACAGGGGCTTTCTGGAAACACCATATATTTT. Amino acid sequence: CASSLGQGLSGNTIYF.

This clone was counted only a few times. The J gene is TRBJ1-1, the V gene TRBV3-1 (or the pseudogene TRBV3-2); 7 bases align to TRBD1. The germline V gene has CDR1 LGHDT and CDR2 YNNKEL (reference sequence). Losses at the gene ends were 4 bases for V and 4 bases for J; bases not matched to a gene: 6. The CDR3 extends over 14 amino acids. CDR3 sequence reads: CASSPRQGATEAFF. The CDR3 nucleotides read TGTGCCAGCAGCCCGAGACAGGGTGCCACTGAAGCTTTCTTT.

In DNA, the CDR3 is TGTGCCAGCAGCCCGGGACAGGGGTACAGCTATGGCTACACCTTC. Protein sequence: CASSPGQGYSYGYTF. The rearrangement joins TRBV27 to TRBJ1-2; 10 nucleotides agree with TRBD1. Germline V CDR1 and CDR2: MNHEY, SMNVEV (reference sequence). The V and J ends lost 6 bases and 4 bases, in that order; junction bases with no gene match: 8. This CDR3 is 15 amino acids long.

This sequence joins TRBV18 and TRBJ2-5; TRBD1 agrees at 8 bases. The CDR3 runs 14 residues. The germline gives CDR1 KGHSH, CDR2 LQKENI. The V gene end was trimmed by 8 bases and the J gene end by 2 bases; junction bases not matched to a gene: 7. CDR3 coding DNA: TGTGCCAGCCGCCAGGGGGCCTCACAAGAGACCCAGTACTTC. This encodes CASRQGASQETQYF.

This rearrangement joins TRBV3-1 (or the pseudogene TRBV3-2) to TRBJ2-2, with D uncertain. CDR1 and CDR2 (germline): LGHDT, YNNKEL (reference sequence). The V gene lost 5 bases and the J gene lost 2 bases, with 6 bases spanning the gap. The CDR3 covers 13 residues. The CDR3 nucleotides are TGTGCCAGCAGCACGGTAAACACCGGGGAGCTGTTTTTT. It specifies CASSTVNTGELFF.

This clone was observed a few times. V is TRBV18 and J is TRBJ1-4; D remains unclear. CDR1 is KGHSH and CDR2 is LQKENI in the germline V gene. The V gene lost 5 bases and the J gene lost 6 bases, with 16 bases spanning the gap. The CDR3 extends over 15 amino acids. The CDR3 sequence is CASSFYVSSDEKLFF. DNA for the CDR3: TGTGCCAGCTCATTCTACGTTTCGTCGGATGAAAAACTGTTTTTT.

This clone was found once. V usage is TRBV3-1 (or the pseudogene TRBV3-2) and J usage is TRBJ2-5, with 8 bases identical to TRBD2. The V and J ends lost 2 bases and 5 bases, in that order; junction bases with no gene match: 1. CDR1 LGHDT and CDR2 YNNKEL come from the germline V gene (reference sequence). The CDR3 sequence is 13 residues long. The CDR3 is CASSQRGGETQYF. DNA for the CDR3: TGTGCCAGCAGCCAACGGGGGGGGGAGACCCAGTACTTC.

The chain is built from TRBV5-1 and TRBJ1-1, with TRBD1 matching 10 bases. Germline trimming cut 4 bases from V and 3 bases from J; bases unmatched to any gene: 3. The CDR3 loop spans 14 amino acids. Germline lookup yields CDR1 SGHRS and CDR2 YFSETQ. CDR3 protein: CASSGQGGDTEAFF. DNA of the CDR3: TGCGCCAGCAGCGGACAGGGGGGAGACACTGAAGCTTTCTTT.

The chain recombines TRBV27 with TRBJ2-6; 12 positions agree with TRBD1. Germline-derived CDR1 and CDR2 are MNHEY and SMNVEV (reference sequence). The CDR3 contains 18 residues. The J segment lost 1 base and the V segment lost 8 bases, leaving 9 bases of the junction unmatched. DNA for the CDR3: TGTGCCAGCCGCAAGGCGGGACAGGGGGCTTCTGGGGCCAACGTCCTGACTTTC. This sequence encodes CASRKAGQGASGANVLTF. The full variable domain, rest sourced from reference TRBV27 and TRBJ2-6, is EAQVTQNPRYLITVTGKKLTVTCSQNMNHEYMSWYRQDPGLGLRQIYYSMNVEVTDKGDVPEGYKVSRKEKRNFPLILESPSPNQTSLYFCASRKAGQGASGANVLTFGAGSRLTVL.

The chain couples TRBV5-8 to TRBJ2-1; D is perhaps TRBD2 (6 bases). The CDR3 has 15 residues. Trimming shortened V by 4 bases and J by 0 bases, and 11 bases separated the two germline ends. CDR1 is SGHTS, CDR2 YDEGEE, per germline. The CDR3, as DNA: TGTGCCAGCAGCAGGACTATCAACTCCTACAATGAGCAGTTCTTC. Translating gives CASSRTINSYNEQFF.

V and J are TRBV5-4 and TRBJ1-2; TRBD1 might be the D (5 bases). CDR3 size: 15 residues. Germline V lookup: CDR1 SGHNT, CDR2 YYREEE (reference sequence). V was pared by 4 bases and J by 5 bases, with 18 bases between. This CDR3 is CASSQDRGEAYGYTF. In DNA form, the CDR3 reads TGTGCCAGCAGCCAAGACCGGGGGGAGGCTTATGGCTACACCTTC.

This CDR3 reads CASTAIYGSTDTQYF. Here the CDR3 DNA reads TGCGCCAGCACCGCAATCTACGGTAGCACAGATACGCAGTATTTT. This sequence joins TRBV4-1 and TRBJ2-3, with D uncertain. V gave up 7 bases and J gave up 0 bases, with 14 bases separating them. Germline V CDR1 and CDR2: MGHRA, YSYEKL. The CDR3 is 15 amino acids.

The genes are TRBV27 and TRBJ2-5; D is unresolved. The germline V gene has CDR1 MNHEY and CDR2 SMNVEV (reference sequence). The CDR3 consists of 13 residues. With 3 bases removed from V and 5 bases from J, the gap between germline ends came to 10 bases. CDR3 loop: CASSFIPRETQYF. CDR3 nucleotides: TGTGCCAGCAGTTTCATCCCACGGGAGACCCAGTACTTC.

The table lists this clone with a count of one. The V call is TRBV20-1, the J call TRBJ2-5; TRBD1 is a possible D gene (5 bases). In germline, CDR1 is DFQATT, CDR2 SNEGSKA (reference sequence). The CDR3 spans 11 residues. V was clipped by 6 bases and J by 4 bases, with 9 bases between them. The CDR3: CSARVGETQYF. In DNA form, the CDR3 reads TGCAGTGCCAGGGTTGGAGAGACCCAGTACTTC.

This chain connects TRBV7-9 to TRBJ2-7; 7 bases align to TRBD2. Per germline, CDR1 SEHNR and CDR2 FQNEAQ (reference sequence). V lost 3 bases to trimming and J lost 2 bases; unmatched junction nucleotides: 7. The CDR3 has 15 amino acids. This CDR3 is CASSFSAGAPYEQYF. The CDR3 DNA is TGTGCCAGCAGCTTCTCTGCGGGAGCCCCCTACGAGCAGTACTTC.

The V and J genes are TRBV19 and TRBJ1-2; D uncertain. V was cut by 0 bases and J by 6 bases, with 5 bases left in between. The CDR3 is made up of 12 amino acids. Germline V gives CDR1 LNHDA, CDR2 SQIVND (reference sequence). CDR3 amino acids: CASSIDRDGYTF. As DNA, the CDR3 is TGTGCCAGTAGTATAGATCGGGATGGCTACACCTTC. Supplemented by reference TRBV19 and TRBJ1-2, the full variable domain reads DGGITQSPKYLFRKEGQNVTLSCEQNLNHDAMYWYRQDPGQGLRLIYYSQIVNDFQKGDIAEGYSVSREKKESFPLTVTSAQKNPTAFYLCASSIDRDGYTFGSGTRLTVV.

Details on this clone: The sample has other DNA sequences that encode this CDR3 too. The rearrangement uses TRBV5-4 and TRBJ1-1, with 7 positions matching TRBD1. The CDR3 is 14 residues long. With V trimmed by 1 base and J by 3 bases, 3 bases remained unmatched. CDR1 is SGHNT and CDR2 is YYREEE in the germline V gene (reference sequence). In DNA, the CDR3 is TGTGCCAGCAGCTTGAAGGGGGCGCACACTGAAGCTTTCTTT. This encodes CASSLKGAHTEAFF.

CDR3 loop: CASSSTPGLAGGPDTQYF. The DNA of the CDR3 is TGTGCCAGCAGCTCGACCCCCGGACTAGCGGGAGGACCAGATACGCAGTATTTT. The V gene is TRBV11-2, the J gene TRBJ2-3, with 14 bases matching TRBD2. The CDR3 runs 18 residues. The ends lost 4 bases at V and 4 bases at J; junction bases unmatched: 10. The germline V gene has CDR1 SGHAT and CDR2 FQNNGV.

V is TRBV5-1 and J is TRBJ1-1; D is unresolved. V was shortened by 0 bases and J by 7 bases, with 13 bases between the two germline ends. CDR3 length: 14 residues. Germline V lookup: CDR1 SGHRS, CDR2 YFSETQ. CDR3 region: CASSLGGLGNEAFF. For the CDR3, the DNA is TGCGCCAGCAGCTTGGGAGGTCTAGGTAATGAAGCTTTCTTT. Looking up the rest from reference TRBV5-1 and TRBJ1-1 gives the full variable domain: KAGVTQTPRYLIKTRGQQVTLSCSPISGHRSVSWYQQTPGQGLQFLFEYFSETQRNKGNFPGRFSGRQFSNSRSEMNVSTLELGDSALYLCASSLGGLGNEAFFGQGTRLTVV.